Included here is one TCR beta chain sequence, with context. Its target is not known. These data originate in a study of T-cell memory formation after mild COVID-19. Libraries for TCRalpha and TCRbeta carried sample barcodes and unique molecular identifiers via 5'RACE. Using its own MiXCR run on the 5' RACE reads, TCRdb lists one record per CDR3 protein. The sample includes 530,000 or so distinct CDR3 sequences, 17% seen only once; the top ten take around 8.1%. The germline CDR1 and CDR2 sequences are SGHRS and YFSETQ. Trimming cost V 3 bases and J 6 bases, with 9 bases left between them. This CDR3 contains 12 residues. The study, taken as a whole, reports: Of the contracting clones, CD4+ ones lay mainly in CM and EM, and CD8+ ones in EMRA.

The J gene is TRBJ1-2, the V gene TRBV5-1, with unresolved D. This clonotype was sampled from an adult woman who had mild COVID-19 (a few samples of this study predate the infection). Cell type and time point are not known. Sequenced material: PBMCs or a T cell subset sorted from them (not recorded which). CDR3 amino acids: CASSSPSDGYTF. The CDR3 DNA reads TGCGCCAGCAGCTCGCCTTCCGATGGCTACACCTTC.